Each of the 5 T cell receptor beta chains below was sequenced from the same sample in a study of blood T cell repertoires in COVID-19. Clones were read by immunoSEQ multiplex PCR, and TCRdb kept only the in-frame ones, dropping some. The sample has 250,000 to 300,000 clones, 81% seen once. Sequencing was performed on peripheral blood. The receptors originated from a woman aged 60-75 years with active or convalescent COVID-19.

This clone was observed a handful of times. The genes are TRBV7-8 and TRBJ1-1; D gene uncertain. The CDR3 spans 13 residues. V lost 3 bases to trimming and J lost 5 bases, with 10 bases between them. Germline V gives CDR1 SGHVS, CDR2 FQNEAQ. Here the CDR3 reads CASSFGEDTEAFF. The DNA of the CDR3 is TGTGCCAGCAGCTTCGGCGAGGATACTGAAGCTTTCTTT.

CDR3: CASSQELAGGPYLDTQYF. CDR3 nucleotide sequence: TGTGCCAGCAGCCAAGAGCTAGCGGGGGGACCATATTTAGATACGCAGTATTTT. This chain links TRBV3-1 (or the pseudogene TRBV3-2) with TRBJ2-3, with 11 bases identical to TRBD2. The CDR3 is made up of 18 amino acids. V trimming: 0 bases; J trimming: 5 bases; junction bases outside the gene matches: 10. Germline values: CDR1 LGHDT, CDR2 YNNKEL (reference sequence).

The genes are TRBV18 and TRBJ2-5; D gene ambiguous. Germline CDR1 reads KGHSH; CDR2 reads LQKENI. Trimming took off 3 bases at V and 4 bases at J, with 9 bases between the two ends. The CDR3 consists of 13 residues. The CDR3 DNA reads as TGTGCCAGCTCACCCCCCATGCGAGAGACCCAGTACTTC. This sequence encodes CASSPPMRETQYF. Full variable domain (outside the CDR3, taken from reference TRBV18 and TRBJ2-5): NAGVMQNPRHLVRRRGQEARLRCSPMKGHSHVYWYRQLPEEGLKFMVYLQKENIIDESGMPKERFSAEFPKEGPSILRIQQVVRGDSAAYFCASSPPMRETQYFGPGTRLLVL.

The rearrangement links TRBV18 to TRBJ1-5, with D possibly being TRBD1 (5 bases). V lost 6 bases and J lost 3, with 9 bases in between. The CDR3 runs to 13 residues. Germline values: CDR1 KGHSH, CDR2 LQKENI. CDR3 nucleotide sequence: TGTGCCAGCTCGGCAGGGCCCAATCAGCCCCAGCATTTT. Translation gives CASSAGPNQPQHF.

This clone has more than one count but fewer than ten. This chain uses TRBV3-1 (or the pseudogene TRBV3-2) with TRBJ1-4; TRBD1 aligns across 7 bases. Germline loops: CDR1 LGHDT, CDR2 YNNKEL (reference sequence). Germline trimming cut 1 base from V and 3 bases from J; bases unmatched to any gene: 5. This CDR3 region has 16 residues. The CDR3: CASSQGETGANEKLFF. In DNA form, the CDR3 reads TGTGCCAGCAGCCAAGGGGAAACAGGGGCTAATGAAAAACTGTTTTTT.